The present T cell receptor (beta chain) was sequenced within a study of T-cell memory formation after mild COVID-19. Findings and caveats of the study: The appearance of some responding clones in pre-infection memory suggested that cross-reactive memory joined. Mostly located in CM and EM were contracting CD4+ clones, with contracting CD8+ clones located in EMRA.

This clonotype came up a few times. What it binds is not known. V lost 0 bases, J lost 2 bases, and 13 bases lay in between. The CDR3 is made up of 16 amino acids. Germline V gene data show CDR1 as MNHNY and CDR2 as SVGAGI (reference sequence). In TCRdb, the 5' RACE reads were re-called with MiXCR into one record per CDR3 protein. The sample carries 110,000 or so distinct CDR3 sequences, approximately 21% recorded once. This receptor was taken from a man younger than 30 who had mild COVID-19 (a few samples of this study predate the infection). Cell type and time point are not known. The chain employs TRBV6-6 and TRBJ2-5; no reliable D call. The sequenced sample was PBMCs or a T cell subset sorted from them (not recorded which). The CDR3 DNA is TGTGCCAGCAGTTACTCGGGTGGCAGGTTGCAAGAGACCCAGTACTTC. It yields the protein CASSYSGGRLQETQYF.